The table lists the clone carrying this TCR beta chain with many counts. When ophthalmopathy did not progress within 18 months, Graves' hyperthyroidism was considered stable. The study enrolled patients aged 18 to 65 with newly diagnosed hyperthyroidism of under 2 months' duration. The source of the sample is a study of T cells in Graves' hyperthyroidism and ophthalmopathy. J gave up 4 bases and V 6 bases, and 6 bases lay outside the gene matches. CDR1 is ENHRY and CDR2 is SYGVKD in the germline V gene. This CDR3 comprises 14 residues. RNA transcripts yielded amplified TCR beta CDR3 regions. A first-round RT-PCR of the TCR CDR3 used the HTBI primer set. TCRdb redid the calling of the multiplex PCR reads with MiXCR, one entry per CDR3 protein. The sample yields under 250,000 distinct CDR3 sequences, approximately 17% seen once.

The sequenced material came from blood. The genes are TRBV10-3 and TRBJ1-2; 9 positions match TRBD1. This TCR came from a man aged 50 or older with Graves' hyperthyroidism. The DNA of the CDR3 is TGTGCCATCAGGGGACAGGGATGGAGCTATGGCTACACCTTC. Encoded protein: CAIRGQGWSYGYTF.